A selection of T cell receptor beta chains follows, all from one sample in a study of cytomegalovirus exposure and HLA in healthy donors. The repertoire was sequenced with immunoSEQ multiplex PCR; TCRdb's copy has only in-frame clones and lacks some. The sample has about 270,000 clones, roughly 85% seen once. The material sequenced was PBMCs. The receptor source for this set is a woman in her late teens or twenties in good health and CMV-seronegative. Both conserved end residues are part of each CDR3. D genes are given only for firm matches. For some rows the clone size is stated as once, few or many, or as a class when expanded; others skip it.

clone_size d_call j_call v_call cdr3_nt cdr3_aa
NA TRBD1 TRBJ2-7 TRBV4-1 TGCGCCAGCAGCCAAAGGAGGGGGACAGGGGCATACGAGCAGTACTTC CASSQRRGTGAYEQYF
once TRBD1 TRBJ2-1 TRBV5-6 TGTGCCAGCAGCCCAGGGGGATACAATGAGCAGTTCTTC CASSPGGYNEQFF
few NA TRBJ1-2 TRBV27 TGTGCCAGCAGTTTAGCCAGGGGCGCAACCTATGGCTACACCTTC CASSLARGATYGYTF
NA NA TRBJ2-1 TRBV19 TGTGCCAGTAGCTACCTTAGGGCCGCCGCGGGGGAGCAGTTCTTC CASSYLRAAAGEQFF
NA NA TRBJ1-2 TRBV5-1 TGCGCCAGCAGCTTGGGGCCTAGCTATGGCTACACCTTC CASSLGPSYGYTF
NA TRBD1 TRBJ1-4 TRBV28 TGTGCCAGCCAGACAGGGGGGGGCGAAAAACTGTTTTTT CASQTGGGEKLFF
once TRBD1 TRBJ1-4 TRBV15 TGTGCCACCAGCAAGGGGGGGACAGGGAATGAAAAACTGTTTTTT CATSKGGTGNEKLFF
NA TRBD2 TRBJ2-2 TRBV29-1 TGCAGCGTTTTACTAGCGGGTATCAACACCGGGGAGCTGTTTTTT CSVLLAGINTGELFF
NA TRBD1 TRBJ1-1 TRBV19 TGTGCCAGTAGTGACAGGGTGAACACTGAAGCTTTCTTT CASSDRVNTEAFF
NA NA TRBJ2-5 TRBV5-1 TGCGCCAGCAGCTTGCGGTCCGGGGAACGGGGGACCCAGTACTTC CASSLRSGERGTQYF
NA NA TRBJ2-7 TRBV6-6 TGTGCCAGCAGCCCCGACAGGCTTCAGTACTTC CASSPDRLQYF
NA NA TRBJ1-2 TRBV6-5 TGTGCCAGCGGGAGAGACTATGGCTACACCTTC CASGRDYGYTF
NA NA TRBJ2-1 TRBV5-1 TGCGCCAGCAGTCCGCTAATAGCGGAGGGAGAGCAGTTCTTC CASSPLIAEGEQFF
NA TRBD1 TRBJ2-7 TRBV4-1 TGCGCCAGCAGCCACGGAACAGGGGGCGGGTACGAGCAGTACTTC CASSHGTGGGYEQYF
NA TRBD1 TRBJ1-2 TRBV28 TGTGCCAGCAGTCCCCGGACAGGCTTGAACTATGGCTACACCTTC CASSPRTGLNYGYTF
NA TRBD1 TRBJ1-1 TRBV29-1 TGCAGCCCTTACCGGACAGGGGCGTCCACTGAAGCTTTCTTT CSPYRTGASTEAFF
NA TRBD1 TRBJ1-2 TRBV27 TGTGCCAGCAGTTTACAGGGACAGGCATATGGCTACACCTTC CASSLQGQAYGYTF
once TRBD2 TRBJ2-2 TRBV6-4 TGTGCCAGCAGAAGCGGACAAGGAACTAGCGCCGGGGAGCTGTTTTTT CASRSGQGTSAGELFF
NA TRBD2 TRBJ2-3 TRBV27 TGTGCCAGCAGTTTATCCAGGACTAGCGGGAGCACAGATACGCAGTATTTT CASSLSRTSGSTDTQYF
NA TRBD2 TRBJ2-7 TRBV10-2 TGCGCCAGCAGTGAGTCGGGGGGGACCTACGAGCAGTACTTC CASSESGGTYEQYF
NA TRBD1 TRBJ2-5 TRBV6-5 TGTGCCAGCAGTTACTCCCGGGACAGGGGGGAGACCCAGTACTTC CASSYSRDRGETQYF
NA TRBD1 TRBJ1-3 TRBV28 TGTGCCAGCAGTTTAACAGGGGGAGCTGGAAACACCATATATTTT CASSLTGGAGNTIYF
few TRBD1 TRBJ2-7 TRBV4-1 TGCGCCAGCAGCTCCCGGACAGGCGCCTACGAGCAGTACTTC CASSSRTGAYEQYF
NA TRBD1 TRBJ1-4 TRBV11-1 TGTGCCAGCAGCGGAGACAGGGTTGAATCTAATGAAAAACTGTTTTTT CASSGDRVESNEKLFF
NA NA TRBJ1-5 TRBV18 TGTGCCAGCTCACTGACAGCTACTAGCAATCAGCCCCAGCATTTT CASSLTATSNQPQHF
NA TRBD1 TRBJ2-3 TRBV28 TGTGCCAGCAGCCGAGGACAGGACACAGATACGCAGTATTTT CASSRGQDTDTQYF
NA NA TRBJ2-2 TRBV12-5 TGTGCTAGTGGTTTGGTACTATCCGGCGAGGCCGGGGAGCTGTTTTTT CASGLVLSGEAGELFF
NA NA TRBJ2-3 TRBV4-1 TGCGCCAGCAGCCTCAACACAGATACGCAGTATTTT CASSLNTDTQYF
NA TRBD1 TRBJ1-1 TRBV18 TGTGCCAGCTCCAATACAGGGGGCGGGGCTGAAGCTTTCTTT CASSNTGGGAEAFF
NA NA TRBJ2-7 TRBV28 TGTGCCAGCAGTCCGCAGACAGAAACCTACGAGCAGTACTTC CASSPQTETYEQYF
NA NA TRBJ2-1 TRBV6-1 TGTGCCAGCAGCCCTAAATTCTACAATGAGCAGTTCTTC CASSPKFYNEQFF
NA NA TRBJ2-7 TRBV14 TGTGCCAGCAGCCAATTTCGCGGCCCGCGCTACGAGCAGTACTTC CASSQFRGPRYEQYF
NA TRBD2 TRBJ2-1 TRBV5-1 TGCGCCAGCAGCTCCAGCGGGACTAGCGGGAGCGTGGCCTACAATGAGCAGTTCTTC CASSSSGTSGSVAYNEQFF
few NA TRBJ2-1 TRBV19 TGTGCCAGTAGTACAACAGGCAATGAGCAGTTCTTC CASSTTGNEQFF
NA TRBD1 TRBJ1-4 TRBV5-6 TGTGCCAGCAGCTTGGTCGGGACAGGAAGTGAAAAACTGTTTTTT CASSLVGTGSEKLFF
NA NA TRBJ1-2 TRBV2 TGTGCCAGCAGTCCCCTCGGGTCGGGGATTTGGTATGGCTACACCTTC CASSPLGSGIWYGYTF
once TRBD1 TRBJ1-3 TRBV9 TGTGCCAGCAGCGTAGCCACAGGGGCTGGAAACACCATATATTTT CASSVATGAGNTIYF
NA TRBD1 TRBJ2-5 TRBV7-2 TGTGCCAGCAGCTTGGGACAGGGGAATGGGGAGACCCAGTACTTC CASSLGQGNGETQYF
NA TRBD2 TRBJ2-1 TRBV5-4 TGTGCCAGCAGCGCGGGGACTAGCGAGTTCAATGAGCAGTTCTTC CASSAGTSEFNEQFF
few NA TRBJ2-7 TRBV27 TGTGCCAGCAGTTCAACCAACAACAGGGACGAGCAGTACTTC CASSSTNNRDEQYF
NA TRBD2 TRBJ2-7 TRBV5-4 TGTGCCAGCAGCCCTGGTGCTAGCGGGAGAGTCGAGCAGTACTTC CASSPGASGRVEQYF
NA TRBD1 TRBJ1-2 TRBV29-1 TGCAGCGGTGGAGGGTGGGACAGGGGTGGCTACACCTTC CSGGGWDRGGYTF
once TRBD1 TRBJ2-2 TRBV11-3 TGTGCCAGCAGCTCCACAACGGGGACAGGGGCATCCGGGGAGCTGTTTTTT CASSSTTGTGASGELFF
few NA TRBJ1-6 TRBV5-1 TGCGCCAGCAGCTTCACAGGAGATAATTCACCCCTCCACTTT CASSFTGDNSPLHF
few NA TRBJ1-4 TRBV29-1 TGCAGCGGCATTGGGGGGTCTAATGAAAAACTGTTTTTT CSGIGGSNEKLFF